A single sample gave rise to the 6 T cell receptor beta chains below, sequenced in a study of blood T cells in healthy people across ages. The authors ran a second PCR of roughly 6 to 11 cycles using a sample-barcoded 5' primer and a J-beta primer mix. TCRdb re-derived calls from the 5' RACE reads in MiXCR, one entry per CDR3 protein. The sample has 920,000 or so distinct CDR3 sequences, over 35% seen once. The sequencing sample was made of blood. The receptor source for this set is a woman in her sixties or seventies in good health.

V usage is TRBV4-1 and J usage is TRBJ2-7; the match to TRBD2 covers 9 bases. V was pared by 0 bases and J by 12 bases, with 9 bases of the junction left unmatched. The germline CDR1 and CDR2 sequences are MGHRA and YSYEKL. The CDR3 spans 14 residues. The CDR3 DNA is TGCGCCAGCAGCCAAGAGGAAGGGCCGGGACTAGCGTACTTC. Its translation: CASSQEEGPGLAYF.

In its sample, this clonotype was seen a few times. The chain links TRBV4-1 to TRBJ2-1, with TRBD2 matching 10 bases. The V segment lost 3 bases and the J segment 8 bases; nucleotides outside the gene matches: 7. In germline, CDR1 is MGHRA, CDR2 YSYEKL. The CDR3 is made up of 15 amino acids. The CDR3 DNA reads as TGCGCCAGCAGCCAGGCTAGCGGGAGTGGAGATGAGCAGTTCTTC. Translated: CASSQASGSGDEQFF.

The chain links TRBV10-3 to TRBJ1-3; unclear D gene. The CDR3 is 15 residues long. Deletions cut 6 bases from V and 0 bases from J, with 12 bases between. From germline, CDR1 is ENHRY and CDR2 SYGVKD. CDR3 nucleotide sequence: TGTGCCATCAGCCAGACCGACGACTCTGGAAACACCATATATTTT. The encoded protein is CAISQTDDSGNTIYF.

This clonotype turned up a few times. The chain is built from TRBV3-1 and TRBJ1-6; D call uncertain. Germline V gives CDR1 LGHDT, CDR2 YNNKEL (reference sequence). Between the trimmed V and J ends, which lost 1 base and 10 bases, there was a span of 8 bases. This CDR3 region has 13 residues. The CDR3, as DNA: TGTGCCAGCAGCCAAGTGTGGGAGTCACCCCTCCACTTT. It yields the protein CASSQVWESPLHF.

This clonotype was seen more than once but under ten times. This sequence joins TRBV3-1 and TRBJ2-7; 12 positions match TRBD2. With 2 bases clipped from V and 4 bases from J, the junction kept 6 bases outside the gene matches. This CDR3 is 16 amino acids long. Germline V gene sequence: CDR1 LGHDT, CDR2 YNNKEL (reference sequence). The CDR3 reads CASSQSLAGGRYEQYF. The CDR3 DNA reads TGTGCCAGCAGCCAATCCCTAGCGGGAGGGCGTTACGAGCAGTACTTC.

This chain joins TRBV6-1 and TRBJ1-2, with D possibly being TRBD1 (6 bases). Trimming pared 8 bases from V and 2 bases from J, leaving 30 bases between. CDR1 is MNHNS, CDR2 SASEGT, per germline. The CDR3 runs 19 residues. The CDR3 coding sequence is TGTGCCAGCGCCCTGAGCCTGGGACAACCGACCCATAGGAACTATGGCTACACCTTC. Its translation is CASALSLGQPTHRNYGYTF.